These 29 T cell receptor beta chains were sequenced from one sample in a study of OX40 agonist ivuxolimab in advanced cancers. The method was immunoSEQ multiplex PCR; TCRdb's version includes in-frame clones alone and lacks a portion of them. The sample yields approximately 20,000 clones, approximately 77% seen once. The sequenced sample was CD4+ or CD8+ T cells sorted from blood, obtained in a trial of the OX40 agonist ivuxolimab. The receptors here all came from an adult with an advanced solid tumor such as melanoma, head and neck, liver or kidney cancer.

This clone has just a few counts. This rearrangement joins TRBV27 to TRBJ1-1; 9 bases align to TRBD1. The CDR3 contains 18 residues. V dropped 1 base and J dropped 0; count of bases not matched to a gene: 9. Germline V gives CDR1 MNHEY, CDR2 SMNVEV (reference sequence). The CDR3 sequence is CASSLYGTGKHMNTEAFF. In DNA form, the CDR3 reads TGTGCCAGCAGTTTATATGGGACAGGGAAACATATGAACACTGAAGCTTTCTTT.

This clone has more than one count but fewer than ten. The chain combines TRBV4-1 with TRBJ2-7; 9 nucleotides line up with TRBD2. J lost 0 bases, V lost 3 bases, and 9 bases had no gene match. This CDR3 region has 17 residues. In germline, CDR1 is MGHRA, CDR2 YSYEKL. CDR3 coding DNA: TGCGCCAGCAGCCAGAATAACGGCGGGGGGGTCTCCTACGAGCAGTACTTC. Translated: CASSQNNGGGVSYEQYF.

This clone has a single count. This chain uses TRBV28 with TRBJ1-1; unclear D gene. Per the germline V gene, CDR1 is MDHEN and CDR2 is SYDVKM. This CDR3 has 12 amino acids. Trimming removed 5 bases at V and 3 bases at J, with 7 bases between. CDR3 bases: TGTGCCAGCAGTCCTGGGGACACTGAAGCTTTCTTT. Translating it yields CASSPGDTEAFF.

The CDR3 bases are TGTGCCAGCAGCTCGCCCCTTGGGACTCCTAACTATGGCTACACCTTC. Encoded protein: CASSSPLGTPNYGYTF. V gene TRBV7-9 combines with J gene TRBJ1-2, with a possible D match to TRBD1 (5 bases). V lost 4 bases, J lost 0 bases, and 15 bases lay in between. This CDR3 region has 16 residues. Germline V CDR1 and CDR2: SEHNR, FQNEAQ (reference sequence).

J is TRBJ1-1 and V is TRBV6-6; a possible D gene is TRBD1 (5 bases). Germline CDR1 is MNHNY and CDR2 is SVGAGI (reference sequence). Trimming took 6 bases from V and 2 from J, leaving 13 bases between them. The CDR3 has 14 residues. In DNA form, the CDR3 reads TGTGCCAGCAGCCTCCGGGACCGCAACACTGAAGCTTTCTTT. Amino acids: CASSLRDRNTEAFF.

The rearrangement joins TRBV7-9 to TRBJ1-1; unclear D gene. The CDR3 loop spans 12 amino acids. Looked up from germline, CDR1 is SEHNR and CDR2 is FQNEAQ (reference sequence). The V end was cut by 5 bases, the J end by 6 bases, with 10 bases between. CDR3 in amino acids: CASSHNGAEAFF. In DNA, the CDR3 is TGTGCCAGCAGCCACAACGGGGCTGAAGCTTTCTTT.

The chain couples TRBV19 to TRBJ1-4, with D perhaps TRBD1 (5 bases). CDR3 length: 14 amino acids. V was cut by 5 bases and J by 8 bases, with 15 bases left in between. CDR1 is LNHDA and CDR2 is SQIVND in the germline V gene (reference sequence). The CDR3 reads CASSLWGGGEKLFF. In DNA, the CDR3 is TGTGCCAGTAGTCTTTGGGGGGGAGGCGAAAAACTGTTTTTT.

J is TRBJ1-1 and V is TRBV29-1, with D possibly TRBD1 on 6 matching bases. There are 13 residues in the CDR3. Germline V CDR1 and CDR2: SQVTM, ANQGSEA. V was cut by 3 bases and J by 2 bases, with 10 bases left in between. The DNA of the CDR3 is TGCAGCGTTGACGTGACAGGTAACACTGAAGCTTTCTTT. The encoded protein is CSVDVTGNTEAFF.

The genes are TRBV10-1 and TRBJ2-3; 8 bases match TRBD2. This CDR3 comprises 20 residues. Germline V gene data show CDR1 as WNHNN and CDR2 as SYGVQD (reference sequence). V dropped 7 bases and J dropped 2; count of bases not matched to a gene: 23. This chain's CDR3 is CASKGTGGECSREDTDTQYF. CDR3 sequence (DNA): TGCGCCAGCAAGGGGACCGGGGGGGAGTGTAGCAGGGAAGACACAGATACGCAGTATTTT.

This chain uses TRBV4-2 with TRBJ1-2; perhaps TRBD1 as D (5 bases). V was shortened by 1 base and J by 8 bases, with 17 bases between the two germline ends. This CDR3 comprises 15 residues. Germline V lookup: CDR1 LGHNA, CDR2 YNFKEQ. CDR3 region: CASSQGDPRIRGYTF. The CDR3 nucleotides read TGTGCCAGCAGCCAAGGGGACCCAAGGATCCGAGGCTACACCTTC.

This clone was seen just once. The chain has TRBV7-2 and TRBJ2-7; possible D gene TRBD2, 5 bases. Germline V gene lookup returns CDR1 SGHTA and CDR2 FQGNSA. This CDR3 comprises 15 residues. Trimming left V 1 base short and J 0 bases short, with 10 bases between. The CDR3 protein is CASSLGRGSSYEQYF. As DNA, the CDR3 is TGTGCCAGCAGCTTAGGTCGGGGAAGCTCCTACGAGCAGTACTTC.

The chain joins TRBV4-3 to TRBJ1-1, with D perhaps matching TRBD1 (5 bases). Germline CDR1 and CDR2: LGHNA and YSLEER. This CDR3 spans 14 amino acids. Trimming took off 1 base at V and 4 bases at J, with 10 bases between the two ends. The CDR3 is CASSQVGRATEAFF. The CDR3 DNA is TGCGCCAGCAGCCAAGTTGGCAGGGCCACTGAAGCTTTCTTT.

The chain has TRBV4-1 and TRBJ1-4; a weak D match, TRBD1 (6 bases). CDR1 is MGHRA, CDR2 YSYEKL, per germline. The CDR3 runs to 14 residues. Trimming removed 8 bases at V and 5 bases at J, with 15 bases between. The CDR3 here is CASYGGAGNEKLFF. CDR3 bases: TGCGCCAGCTACGGGGGGGCGGGGAATGAAAAACTGTTTTTT.

The chain links TRBV25-1 to TRBJ2-1; 7 positions match TRBD2. CDR1 is MGHDK and CDR2 is SYGVNS in the germline V gene. J gave up 3 bases and V 6 bases, and 8 bases lay outside the gene matches. This CDR3 has 15 amino acids. DNA of the CDR3: TGTGCCAGCAGGAGGGAGGGCCTCTACTACAATGAGCAGTTCTTC. It encodes CASRREGLYYNEQFF.

The chain is built from TRBV7-6 and TRBJ1-4; tentatively, D is TRBD1 (5 bases). V was clipped by 5 bases and J by 4 bases, with 11 bases between them. The CDR3 is made up of 14 amino acids. Germline-derived CDR1 and CDR2 are SGHVS and FNYEAQ. The CDR3 reads CASSHDSHNEKLFF. The CDR3 nucleotides read TGTGCCAGCAGCCACGACAGCCATAATGAAAAACTGTTTTTT.

The CDR3 bases are TGTGCCTGGAGAGGACGCTCCTACAATGAGCAGTTCTTC. The encoded protein is CAWRGRSYNEQFF. This chain joins TRBV30 and TRBJ2-1; D is undetermined. Per the germline V gene, CDR1 is GTSNPN and CDR2 is SVGIG (reference sequence). CDR3 length: 13 residues. V dropped 3 bases and J dropped 0 bases, with 6 bases sitting between them.

The chain recombines TRBV7-9 with TRBJ2-7; D is possibly TRBD1 (5 bases). Trimming left V 3 bases short and J 3 bases short, with 6 bases between. Germline lookup yields CDR1 SEHNR and CDR2 FQNEAQ (reference sequence). This CDR3 has 12 amino acids. The CDR3 sequence: CASSLDNYEQYF. CDR3 nucleotides: TGTGCCAGCAGCTTGGACAACTACGAGCAGTACTTC. Full variable domain (outside the CDR3, taken from reference TRBV7-9 and TRBJ2-7): DTGVSQNPRHKITKRGQNVTFRCDPISEHNRLYWYRQTLGQGPEFLTYFQNEAQLEKSRLLSDRFSAERPKGSFSTLEIQRTEQGDSAMYLCASSLDNYEQYFGPGTRLTVT.

The chain is built from TRBV28 and TRBJ1-1, with D possibly TRBD1 on 5 matching bases. The length of the CDR3 is 13 residues. Trimming left V 3 bases short and J 5 bases short, with 10 bases between. CDR1 MDHEN and CDR2 SYDVKM come from the germline V gene. As DNA, the CDR3 is TGTGCCAGCAGTTTCGGGTGGGGGACTGAAGCTTTCTTT. This encodes CASSFGWGTEAFF.

This clone has just a few counts. The chain combines TRBV27 with TRBJ2-5, with D unresolved. The germline V gene has CDR1 MNHEY and CDR2 SMNVEV (reference sequence). The V gene lost 3 bases and the J gene lost 5 bases, with 10 bases spanning the gap. The CDR3 runs to 13 residues. CDR3 sequence reads: CASSFLMWETQYF. The CDR3, as DNA: TGTGCCAGCAGTTTTCTCATGTGGGAGACCCAGTACTTC.

The chain is built from TRBV4-1 and TRBJ2-7; D might be TRBD2 (5 bases). Looked up from germline, CDR1 is MGHRA and CDR2 is YSYEKL. This CDR3 has 16 amino acids. V was clipped by 1 base and J by 3 bases, with 16 bases between them. The CDR3 nucleotides read TGCGCCAGCAGCCAAGCTGGCGAGCGGACCCTCTACGAGCAGTACTTC. This translates into CASSQAGERTLYEQYF.

This rearrangement joins TRBV4-3 to TRBJ1-4, with unresolved D. Trimming stripped 0 bases from V and 6 bases from J, with 5 bases between. The germline V gene encodes CDR1 LGHNA and CDR2 YSLEER. This CDR3 has 13 amino acids. The CDR3 sequence: CASSQDPYEKLFF. Written as DNA, the CDR3 is TGCGCCAGCAGCCAAGATCCATATGAAAAACTGTTTTTT.

J is TRBJ2-5 and V is TRBV7-6, with a possible D match to TRBD1 (7 bases). CDR3 length: 13 residues. Germline V gives CDR1 SGHVS, CDR2 FNYEAQ. V dropped 6 bases and J dropped 5 bases, with 13 bases sitting between them. CDR3 amino acids: CASSRGTDETQYF. The CDR3 nucleotides read TGTGCCAGCAGTCGCGGGACAGACGAGACCCAGTACTTC.

The sample holds one count of this clone. The rearrangement uses TRBV5-1 and TRBJ2-1; D not resolved. The length of the CDR3 is 13 residues. Looked up from germline, CDR1 is SGHRS and CDR2 is YFSETQ. V was cut by 3 bases and J by 4 bases, with 8 bases left in between. In nucleotides, the CDR3 is TGCGCCAGCAGCTGGCTTGGATACAATGAGCAGTTCTTC. This translates into CASSWLGYNEQFF. Full variable domain (rest looked up from reference TRBV5-1 and TRBJ2-1): KAGVTQTPRYLIKTRGQQVTLSCSPISGHRSVSWYQQTPGQGLQFLFEYFSETQRNKGNFPGRFSGRQFSNSRSEMNVSTLELGDSALYLCASSWLGYNEQFFGPGTRLTVL.

The genes are TRBV19 and TRBJ2-7; 8 nucleotides align to TRBD2. After removal of 3 bases from V and 6 bases from J, the junction contained 7 bases not matched to a gene. CDR1 and CDR2 from the germline V gene are LNHDA and SQIVND (reference sequence). The CDR3 is made up of 14 amino acids. The CDR3 protein is CASSMSGGRGEQYF. The CDR3 bases are TGTGCCAGTAGTATGAGCGGGGGCCGAGGCGAGCAGTACTTC.

The CDR3 DNA reads as TGTGCCAGCAGCTCTCCCCACACCACAGATACGCAGTATTTT. Amino acids: CASSSPHTTDTQYF. The rearrangement links TRBV13 to TRBJ2-3; D remains ambiguous. CDR3 length: 14 residues. The V end lost 4 bases, the J end lost 2 bases, and 10 bases lay between the germline ends. In germline, CDR1 is PRHDT, CDR2 FYEKMQ (reference sequence).

The chain uses TRBV7-2 and TRBJ2-1; weak D call: TRBD2 (5 bases). V lost 2 bases to trimming and J lost 0 bases, with 20 bases between them. The germline V gene has CDR1 SGHTA and CDR2 FQGNSA. CDR3 length: 19 residues. The CDR3: CASSLRNGAVMSSYNEQFF. The DNA of the CDR3 is TGTGCCAGCAGCTTACGGAATGGAGCGGTTATGAGCTCCTACAATGAGCAGTTCTTC.

This chain joins TRBV28 and TRBJ2-1; D not certain. CDR1 and CDR2 from the germline V gene are MDHEN and SYDVKM. Between the trimmed V and J ends, which lost 2 bases and 9 bases, there was a span of 11 bases. The CDR3 length is 13 residues. The CDR3 spells CASSLISSSEQFF. CDR3 coding DNA: TGTGCCAGCAGTTTAATCAGTTCGAGTGAGCAGTTCTTC.

The gene calls are TRBV5-1 and TRBJ2-7; possibly TRBD1 or TRBD2 for D (5 bases each). V lost 0 bases and J 5 bases, leaving 15 bases between the germline ends. The CDR3 consists of 15 residues. Germline V gene sequence: CDR1 SGHRS, CDR2 YFSETQ. CDR3 nucleotide sequence: TGCGCCAGCAGCTTGGCTTCCGGGGCTGTCGACGAGCAGTACTTC. Amino acid sequence: CASSLASGAVDEQYF.

In its sample, this clone was seen once. The rearrangement joins TRBV7-6 to TRBJ1-1, with TRBD1 as a possible D gene (6 bases). The germline V gene encodes CDR1 SGHVS and CDR2 FNYEAQ. V gave up 7 bases and J gave up 6 bases, with 21 bases separating them. The CDR3 consists of 15 residues. In DNA form, the CDR3 reads TGTGCCAGCACCAGGACAGCCGGGGGTAGGGCTGAAGCTTTCTTT. This codes for CASTRTAGGRAEAFF.